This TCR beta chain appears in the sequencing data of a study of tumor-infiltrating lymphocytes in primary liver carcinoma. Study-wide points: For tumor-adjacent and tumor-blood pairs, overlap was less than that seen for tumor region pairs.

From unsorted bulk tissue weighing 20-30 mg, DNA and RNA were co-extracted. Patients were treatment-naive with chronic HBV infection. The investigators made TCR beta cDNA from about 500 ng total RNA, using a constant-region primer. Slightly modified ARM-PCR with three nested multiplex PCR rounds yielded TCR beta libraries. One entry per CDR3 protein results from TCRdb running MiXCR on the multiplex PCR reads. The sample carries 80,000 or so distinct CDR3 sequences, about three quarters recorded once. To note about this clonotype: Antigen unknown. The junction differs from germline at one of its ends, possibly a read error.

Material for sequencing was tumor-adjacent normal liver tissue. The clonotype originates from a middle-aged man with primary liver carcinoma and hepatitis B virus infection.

For the CDR3, the DNA is TGTACCAGCAGACCCTTAGCGGGAGTGGGCGCCGGGGAGCTGTTTTTT. This codes for CTSRPLAGVGAGELFF. The rearrangement joins TRBV12-3 or TRBV12-4 to TRBJ2-2, with TRBD2 matching over 9 bases. This CDR3 is built from 16 residues.